Each of the 22 T cell receptor beta chains below was sequenced from the same sample in a study of T cell changes during pregnancy in multiple sclerosis. The method was immunoSEQ multiplex PCR; TCRdb's version includes in-frame clones alone and lacks a portion of them. The sample carries some 39,000 clones, around nine tenths recorded once. Sequences were derived from CD4+ T cells from peripheral blood mononuclear cells, sampled in the third trimester of pregnancy. These receptor sequences come from a female donor in good health, enrolled as a control in a pregnancy study.

The chain recombines TRBV5-5 with TRBJ1-2; 9 bases match TRBD1. This CDR3 has 17 amino acids. The germline gives CDR1 SGHKS, CDR2 YYEKEE (reference sequence). The V segment lost 2 bases and the J segment 1 base; nucleotides outside the gene matches: 9. CDR3 region: CASSFTGGPILNYGYTF. CDR3 coding DNA: TGTGCCAGCAGCTTTACAGGGGGCCCGATACTTAACTATGGCTACACCTTC.

This rearrangement joins TRBV28 to TRBJ2-5; 12 bases match TRBD2. V dropped 10 bases and J dropped 5; count of bases not matched to a gene: 23. The CDR3 is 19 amino acids. Germline V CDR1 and CDR2: MDHEN, SYDVKM. The CDR3 is CAISKMTSGSLLFGETQYF. The CDR3 DNA reads as TGTGCCATCTCCAAGATGACTAGCGGGAGTCTATTATTCGGGGAGACCCAGTACTTC. The whole variable domain, filled in from reference TRBV28 and TRBJ2-5, reads DVKVTQSSRYLVKRTGEKVFLECVQDMDHENMFWYRQDPGLGLRLIYFSYDVKMKEKGDIPEGYSVSREKKERFSLILESASTNQTSMYLCAISKMTSGSLLFGETQYFGPGTRLLVL.

The gene calls are TRBV5-5 and TRBJ1-5; D remains unclear. V lost 0 bases, J lost 1 base, and 14 bases lay in between. The germline V gene has CDR1 SGHKS and CDR2 YYEKEE (reference sequence). The CDR3 is made up of 17 amino acids. The CDR3 bases are TGTGCCAGCAGCTTGGGATTGTCGGGGAGAAGCAATCAGCCCCAGCATTTT. Translating it yields CASSLGLSGRSNQPQHF.

This sequence joins TRBV10-3 and TRBJ2-7; 7 bases line up with TRBD1. Per germline, CDR1 ENHRY and CDR2 SYGVKD. The CDR3 length is 12 residues. The V gene end was trimmed by 8 bases and the J gene end by 2 bases; junction bases not matched to a gene: 3. The CDR3 reads CAIAGTAYEQYF. The CDR3 DNA reads as TGTGCCATCGCCGGGACAGCCTACGAGCAGTACTTC.

The chain combines TRBV11-2 with TRBJ1-1; TRBD1 matches 7 bases. The J segment lost 4 bases and the V segment lost 5 bases, leaving 7 bases of the junction unmatched. CDR1 and CDR2 (germline): SGHAT, FQNNGV. The CDR3 covers 14 residues. CDR3 coding DNA: TGTGCCAGCAGCCCCCTACAGGGGAGCACTGAAGCTTTCTTT. Its translation is CASSPLQGSTEAFF. Full variable domain (missing parts from reference TRBV11-2 and TRBJ1-1): EAGVAQSPRYKIIEKRQSVAFWCNPISGHATLYWYQQILGQGPKLLIQFQNNGVVDDSQLPKDRFSAERLKGVDSTLKIQPAKLEDSAVYLCASSPLQGSTEAFFGQGTRLTVV.

The rearrangement uses TRBV2 and TRBJ2-7, with a possible D match to TRBD2 (5 bases). This CDR3 is 15 amino acids long. Germline CDR1 and CDR2: SNHLY and FYNNEI. V lost 6 bases and J 3 bases, leaving 18 bases between the germline ends. CDR3 DNA sequence: TGTGCCAGCAGCGAAAGAACGGGAAAGAACTACGAGCAGTACTTC. It specifies CASSERTGKNYEQYF.

This sequence joins TRBV30 and TRBJ1-5, with D perhaps matching TRBD1 (6 bases). This CDR3 is 16 amino acids long. Trimming removed 2 bases from V and 6 bases from J, with 20 bases in between. Germline V CDR1 and CDR2: GTSNPN, SVGIG (reference sequence). CDR3 in DNA: TGTGCCTGGAGTCCGGATCTGGGGACAATTAGTCAGCCCCAGCATTTT. It specifies CAWSPDLGTISQPQHF.

This chain links TRBV2 with TRBJ2-7; a possible D gene is TRBD2 (5 bases). Germline CDR1 SNHLY, CDR2 FYNNEI. The germline V and J ends were trimmed by 8 bases and 13 bases, with 12 bases remaining between them. This CDR3 comprises 9 residues. CDR3 residues: CASGADPYF. CDR3 bases: TGTGCCAGCGGAGCGGATCCTTACTTC.

This clone appeared a single time. This chain joins TRBV23-1 and TRBJ2-1; TRBD2 might be the D (5 bases). TRBV23-1 has ORF status, its function being uncertain. V lost 3 bases and J lost 9, with 12 bases in between. The CDR3 runs to 13 residues. The CDR3 DNA follows: TGCGCCAGCAGTCACTTCTCCGCGGGTGAGCAGTTCTTC. This codes for CASSHFSAGEQFF.

The rearrangement joins TRBV5-6 to TRBJ2-5; D gene uncertain. This CDR3 is built from 13 residues. V lost 3 bases, J lost 7 bases, and 13 bases lay in between. Germline CDR1 SGHDT, CDR2 YYEEEE. In DNA form, the CDR3 reads TGTGCCAGCAGCTGGAGACCAGAAGGGACCCAGTACTTC. Encoded protein: CASSWRPEGTQYF.

V is TRBV5-3 and J is TRBJ2-3, with D uncertain. TRBV5-3 has ORF status, its function being uncertain. CDR3 length: 13 amino acids. V lost 3 bases to trimming and J lost 4 bases, with 9 bases between them. The CDR3 nucleotides are TGTGCCAGAAGCTGGGCCCCGGCAGATACGCAGTATTTT. Translated, it gives CARSWAPADTQYF.

V gene TRBV19 combines with J gene TRBJ2-1; 11 bases agree with TRBD2. Germline trimming cut 5 bases from V and 3 bases from J; bases unmatched to any gene: 3. The CDR3 runs 15 residues. Germline V CDR1 and CDR2: LNHDA, SQIVND (reference sequence). In nucleotides, the CDR3 is TGTGCCAGTAGTCCGGGACTAGCGGACTACAATGAGCAGTTCTTC. Its translation is CASSPGLADYNEQFF.

The chain carries TRBV6-1 and TRBJ2-7; TRBD2 matches 9 bases. V lost 6 bases to trimming and J lost 4 bases; unmatched junction nucleotides: 7. Germline V gives CDR1 MNHNS, CDR2 SASEGT. CDR3 length: 14 amino acids. In nucleotides, the CDR3 is TGTGCCAGCAGCAAAGCGGGAGGACGGTACGAGCAGTACTTC. Translated: CASSKAGGRYEQYF.

The CDR3 region is CASSPQGFGETQYF. The CDR3 coding sequence is TGTGCCAGCAGTCCACAGGGATTCGGAGAGACCCAGTACTTC. J is TRBJ2-5 and V is TRBV6-5; TRBD1 is a possible D gene (6 bases). Per the germline V gene, CDR1 is MNHEY and CDR2 is SVGAGI. V was cut by 5 bases and J by 4 bases, with 14 bases left in between. This CDR3 region has 14 residues.

This chain connects TRBV19 to TRBJ1-2; D gene ambiguous. The CDR3 contains 12 residues. The germline gives CDR1 LNHDA, CDR2 SQIVND (reference sequence). Trimming took 7 bases from V and 7 from J, leaving 13 bases between them. Here the CDR3 reads CASNLRSGGYTF. The CDR3 coding sequence is TGTGCCAGTAACTTAAGGAGCGGTGGCTACACCTTC.

This chain connects TRBV19 to TRBJ2-3; TRBD2 is a possible D gene (5 bases). The germline V and J ends were trimmed by 1 base and 0 bases, with 8 bases remaining between them. The CDR3 spans 15 residues. The V gene's germline CDR1 is LNHDA and CDR2 SQIVND (reference sequence). CDR3 amino acids: CASSIGGYSTDTQYF. CDR3 in DNA: TGTGCCAGTAGTATAGGAGGGTATAGCACAGATACGCAGTATTTT.

The gene calls are TRBV2 and TRBJ1-2; TRBD1 is a possible D gene (5 bases). V gave up 3 bases and J gave up 4 bases, with 9 bases separating them. This CDR3 region has 13 residues. CDR1 SNHLY and CDR2 FYNNEI come from the germline V gene. The CDR3 region is CASSDGGTYGYTF. The CDR3 DNA reads as TGTGCCAGCAGTGACGGGGGGACCTATGGCTACACCTTC.

The rearrangement links TRBV6-4 to TRBJ1-2, with TRBD1 identical over 12 bases. Germline CDR1 is MRHNA and CDR2 is SNTAGT. With 5 bases clipped from V and 8 bases from J, the junction kept 12 bases outside the gene matches. The CDR3 covers 16 residues. The CDR3 sequence: CASSRTGTGGYRGYTF. The CDR3 DNA sequence: TGTGCCAGCAGTCGGACCGGGACAGGGGGCTATAGGGGCTACACCTTC.

The chain has TRBV29-1 and TRBJ2-2; perhaps TRBD1 as D (6 bases). Trimming shortened V by 6 bases and J by 1 base, and 6 bases separated the two germline ends. Looked up from germline, CDR1 is SQVTM and CDR2 is ANQGSEA. The CDR3 covers 12 residues. The chain's CDR3 is CSVRGNTGELFF. The DNA of the CDR3 is TGCAGCGTCAGGGGGAACACCGGGGAGCTGTTTTTT.

V is TRBV27 and J is TRBJ2-5, with 9 bases aligning to TRBD1. The germline V gene encodes CDR1 MNHEY and CDR2 SMNVEV (reference sequence). The CDR3 contains 15 residues. Losses at the gene ends were 6 bases for V and 5 bases for J; bases not matched to a gene: 10. The CDR3 protein is CASRPHRGRGETQYF. Here the CDR3 DNA reads TGTGCCAGCAGACCCCACAGGGGGCGCGGGGAGACCCAGTACTTC.

This chain joins TRBV2 and TRBJ2-7, with TRBD2 matching over 10 bases. CDR3 size: 13 residues. CDR1 SNHLY and CDR2 FYNNEI come from the germline V gene. V gave up 10 bases and J gave up 6 bases; unmatched junction bases: 9. The CDR3 coding sequence is TGTGCCATCAGAGCGGGGGGGCCAGGCGAGCAGTACTTC. Its protein product is CAIRAGGPGEQYF.

Remarks on this clone: This CDR3 is also generated by other DNA sequences in the sample. V usage is TRBV6-5 and J usage is TRBJ2-7, with TRBD2 as a possible D gene (6 bases). The length of the CDR3 is 16 residues. CDR1 is MNHEY and CDR2 is SVGAGI in the germline V gene. Trimming took 0 bases from V and 3 from J, leaving 15 bases between them. This CDR3 is CASSYSGGFSNYEQYF. Written as DNA, the CDR3 is TGTGCCAGCAGTTACTCGGGGGGATTTTCCAACTACGAGCAGTACTTC.